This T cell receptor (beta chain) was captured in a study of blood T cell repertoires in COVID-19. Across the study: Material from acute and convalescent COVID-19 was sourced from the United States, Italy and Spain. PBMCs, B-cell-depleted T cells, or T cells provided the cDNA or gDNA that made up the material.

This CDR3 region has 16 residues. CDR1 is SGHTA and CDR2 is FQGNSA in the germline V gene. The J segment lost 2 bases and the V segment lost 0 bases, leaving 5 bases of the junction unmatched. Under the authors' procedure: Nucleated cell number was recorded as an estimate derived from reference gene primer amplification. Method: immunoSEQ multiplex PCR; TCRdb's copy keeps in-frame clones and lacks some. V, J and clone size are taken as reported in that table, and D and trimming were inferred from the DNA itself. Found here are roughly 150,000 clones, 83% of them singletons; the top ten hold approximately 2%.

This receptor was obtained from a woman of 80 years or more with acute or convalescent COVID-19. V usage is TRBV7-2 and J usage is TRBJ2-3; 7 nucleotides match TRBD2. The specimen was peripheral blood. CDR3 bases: TGTGCCAGCAGCTTAGCGGGGGGAGGGATCACAGATACGCAGTATTTT. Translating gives CASSLAGGGITDTQYF.